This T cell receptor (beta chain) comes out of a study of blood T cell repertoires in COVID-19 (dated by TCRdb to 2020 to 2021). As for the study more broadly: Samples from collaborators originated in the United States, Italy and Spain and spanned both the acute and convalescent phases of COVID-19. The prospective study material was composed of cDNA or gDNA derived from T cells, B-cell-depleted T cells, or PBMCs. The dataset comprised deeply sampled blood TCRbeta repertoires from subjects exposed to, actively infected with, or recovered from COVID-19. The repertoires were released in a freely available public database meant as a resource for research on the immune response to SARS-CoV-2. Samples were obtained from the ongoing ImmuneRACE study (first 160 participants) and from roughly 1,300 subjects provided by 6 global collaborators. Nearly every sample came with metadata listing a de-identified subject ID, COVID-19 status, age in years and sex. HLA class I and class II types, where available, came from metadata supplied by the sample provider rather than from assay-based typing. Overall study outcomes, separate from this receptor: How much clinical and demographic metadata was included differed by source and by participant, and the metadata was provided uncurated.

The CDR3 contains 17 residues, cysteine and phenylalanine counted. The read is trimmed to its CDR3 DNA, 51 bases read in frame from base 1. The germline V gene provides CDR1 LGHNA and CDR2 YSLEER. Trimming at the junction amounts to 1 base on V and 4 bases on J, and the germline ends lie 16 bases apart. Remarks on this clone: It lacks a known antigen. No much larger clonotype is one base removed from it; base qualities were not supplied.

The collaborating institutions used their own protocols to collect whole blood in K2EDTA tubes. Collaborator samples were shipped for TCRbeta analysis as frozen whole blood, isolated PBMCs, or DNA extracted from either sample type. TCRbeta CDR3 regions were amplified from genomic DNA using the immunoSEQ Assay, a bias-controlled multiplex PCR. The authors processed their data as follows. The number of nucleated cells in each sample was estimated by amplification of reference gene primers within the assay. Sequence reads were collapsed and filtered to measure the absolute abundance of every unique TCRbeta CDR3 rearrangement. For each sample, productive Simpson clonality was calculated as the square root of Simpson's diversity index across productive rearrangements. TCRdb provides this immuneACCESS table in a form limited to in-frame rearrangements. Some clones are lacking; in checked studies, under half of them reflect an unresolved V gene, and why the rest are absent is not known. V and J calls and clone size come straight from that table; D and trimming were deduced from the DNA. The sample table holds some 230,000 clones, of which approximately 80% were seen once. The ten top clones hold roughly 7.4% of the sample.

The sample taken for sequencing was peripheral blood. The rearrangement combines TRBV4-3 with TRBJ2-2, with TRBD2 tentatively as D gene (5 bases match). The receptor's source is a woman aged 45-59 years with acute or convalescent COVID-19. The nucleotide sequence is TGCGCCAGCAGCCAAGTTGTTCTGAGGGCATCCACCGGGGAGCTGTTTTTT. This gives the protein CASSQVVLRASTGELFF.